This T cell receptor beta chain is from a study of T cells in Graves' hyperthyroidism and ophthalmopathy. There are 15 residues in the CDR3. The germline gives CDR1 MDHEN, CDR2 SYDVKM. Deletions cut 3 bases from V and 5 bases from J, with 14 bases between. Researchers took RNA transcripts and amplified the TCR beta CDR3 regions from them. The HTBI primer set was used in a first-round RT-PCR of the TCR CDR3. TCRdb called the multiplex PCR reads again in MiXCR, with one record for every CDR3 protein. The table has around 400,000 distinct CDR3 sequences, around a sixth seen once. The sample holds many counts of this clonotype. Its antigen is not known. General study results and limits: The model predicted ophthalmopathy a median around six months before onset. Ophthalmopathy and stable hyperthyroidism were separated by a 13 V-J model.

The receptor was isolated from a woman under 30 with Graves' hyperthyroidism that later progressed to Graves' ophthalmopathy. The chain combines TRBV28 with TRBJ2-1; D is possibly TRBD2 (6 bases). Sequencing was done on a sample of blood. Here the CDR3 reads CASSFEREIDNEQFF. Written as DNA, the CDR3 is TGTGCCAGCAGTTTTGAACGGGAGATCGACAATGAGCAGTTCTTC. The whole variable domain, remainder taken from reference TRBV28 and TRBJ2-1, is DVKVTQSSRYLVKRTGEKVFLECVQDMDHENMFWYRQDPGLGLRLIYFSYDVKMKEKGDIPEGYSVSREKKERFSLILESASTNQTSMYLCASSFEREIDNEQFFGPGTRLTVL.